The 4 T cell receptor beta chains below come from one sample, sequenced in a study of T cell responses to AZD1222 COVID-19 vaccine. Sequencing was performed with immunoSEQ multiplex PCR; in TCRdb, only in-frame clones are kept and a portion is missing. The sample lists 150,000 to 200,000 clones, approximately 90% seen once, with approximately 2% in the top ten. Sequenced material: peripheral blood, taken on day 0 of AZD1222 vaccination. These receptor sequences come from an adult in good health.

This chain links TRBV12-3 or TRBV12-4 with TRBJ1-1; unclear D gene. V shed 6 bases and J shed 6 bases, with 11 bases lying between them. This CDR3 comprises 12 residues. The CDR3 protein is CASSLALPEAFF. CDR3 sequence (DNA): TGTGCCAGCAGCTTGGCCCTCCCTGAAGCTTTCTTT.

The chain employs TRBV28 and TRBJ1-1; the match to TRBD1 covers 9 bases. The CDR3 is made up of 16 amino acids. The J segment lost 0 bases and the V segment lost 6 bases, leaving 8 bases of the junction unmatched. Looked up from germline, CDR1 is MDHEN and CDR2 is SYDVKM. The chain's CDR3 is CASRNRGQFLNTEAFF. The CDR3 DNA sequence: TGTGCCAGCAGGAACAGGGGGCAATTTTTGAACACTGAAGCTTTCTTT.

This rearrangement joins TRBV4-1 to TRBJ2-7; D perhaps matches TRBD2 (5 bases). The V and J ends lost 0 bases and 5 bases respectively, with 11 bases between them. The germline V gene has CDR1 MGHRA and CDR2 YSYEKL. This CDR3 region has 14 residues. CDR3 loop: CASSQEEGRNEQYF. The CDR3 DNA reads as TGCGCCAGCAGCCAAGAAGAGGGTCGCAACGAGCAGTACTTC.

The chain links TRBV19 to TRBJ2-1; 12 bases line up with TRBD2. J lost 4 bases, V lost 6 bases, and 10 bases had no gene match. Germline lookup yields CDR1 LNHDA and CDR2 SQIVND (reference sequence). This CDR3 has 17 amino acids. The DNA for the CDR3 is TGTGCCAGTAGGACCCTAACTAGCGGGAGGAGGTACAATGAGCAGTTCTTC. Protein sequence: CASRTLTSGRRYNEQFF.